This T cell receptor beta chain was sequenced during a study of Ad26.COV2.S vaccination and SARS-CoV-2 variants. V lost 6 bases, J lost 3 bases, and 12 bases lay in between. Germline loops: CDR1 MNHEY, CDR2 SMNVEV (reference sequence). The CDR3 runs 14 residues. Data came from immunoSEQ multiplex PCR; TCRdb stores just in-frame clones and leaves some out. Of hundreds of thousands of clones in the sample, around 83% were seen once. Stated treatment: 15 to 20 received Ad26.COV2.S at low or high dose, single or two shots; about 5 received placebo; per-sample allocation not given. Sampling occurred on day 63 after the first vaccine or placebo injection.

The input for sequencing was peripheral blood, taken in a trial of Ad26.COV2.S vaccine versus placebo. This chain connects TRBV27 to TRBJ2-1; weak D call: TRBD1 (5 bases). The TCR comes from a person aged 18-60 years who received the Ad26.COV2.S COVID-19 vaccine or a placebo. The CDR3: CASRWGRGYNEQFF. In nucleotides, the CDR3 is TGTGCCAGCAGGTGGGGAAGGGGCTACAATGAGCAGTTCTTC.